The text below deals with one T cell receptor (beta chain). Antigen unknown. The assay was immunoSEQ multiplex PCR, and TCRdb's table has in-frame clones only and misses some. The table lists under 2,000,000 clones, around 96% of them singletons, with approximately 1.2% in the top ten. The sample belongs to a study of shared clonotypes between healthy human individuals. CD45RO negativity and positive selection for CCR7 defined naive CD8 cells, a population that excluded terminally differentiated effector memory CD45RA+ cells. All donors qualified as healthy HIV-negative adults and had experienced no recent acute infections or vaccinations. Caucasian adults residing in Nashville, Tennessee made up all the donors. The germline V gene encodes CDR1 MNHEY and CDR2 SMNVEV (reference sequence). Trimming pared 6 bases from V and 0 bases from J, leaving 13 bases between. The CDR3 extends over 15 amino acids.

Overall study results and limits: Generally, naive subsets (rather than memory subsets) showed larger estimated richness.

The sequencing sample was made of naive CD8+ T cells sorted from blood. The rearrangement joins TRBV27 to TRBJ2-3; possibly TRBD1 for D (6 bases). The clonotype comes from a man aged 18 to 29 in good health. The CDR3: CASRPQGSSTDTQYF. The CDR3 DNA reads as TGTGCCAGCAGGCCACAGGGTTCTAGCACAGATACGCAGTATTTT.